This T cell receptor beta chain was captured in a study of blood T cell repertoires in COVID-19. Across the whole study: Acute and convalescent COVID-19 specimens originated in the United States, Italy and Spain. T cells, B-cell-depleted T cells, or PBMCs provided the cDNA or gDNA that served as material.

Original analysis: From reference gene primer amplification, estimates of nucleated cell counts were derived. Measured with immunoSEQ multiplex PCR; TCRdb has only the in-frame clones, and not every one. V, J and clone size were drawn from that table, and D and trimming were deduced from the DNA. Here the sample spans around 400,000 clones, about 90% being singletons. The CDR3 has 12 residues. Trimming took 10 bases from V and 5 from J, leaving 14 bases between them. The germline V gene encodes CDR1 ENHRY and CDR2 SYGVKD. Sequenced input: peripheral blood. The sequence derives from a man between 35 and 55 years old with acute or convalescent COVID-19. This chain links TRBV10-3 with TRBJ2-5; D may be TRBD2 (6 bases). The CDR3 protein is CATRGRLETQYF. For the CDR3, the DNA is TGTGCCACCCGGGGGAGGCTCGAGACCCAGTACTTC.